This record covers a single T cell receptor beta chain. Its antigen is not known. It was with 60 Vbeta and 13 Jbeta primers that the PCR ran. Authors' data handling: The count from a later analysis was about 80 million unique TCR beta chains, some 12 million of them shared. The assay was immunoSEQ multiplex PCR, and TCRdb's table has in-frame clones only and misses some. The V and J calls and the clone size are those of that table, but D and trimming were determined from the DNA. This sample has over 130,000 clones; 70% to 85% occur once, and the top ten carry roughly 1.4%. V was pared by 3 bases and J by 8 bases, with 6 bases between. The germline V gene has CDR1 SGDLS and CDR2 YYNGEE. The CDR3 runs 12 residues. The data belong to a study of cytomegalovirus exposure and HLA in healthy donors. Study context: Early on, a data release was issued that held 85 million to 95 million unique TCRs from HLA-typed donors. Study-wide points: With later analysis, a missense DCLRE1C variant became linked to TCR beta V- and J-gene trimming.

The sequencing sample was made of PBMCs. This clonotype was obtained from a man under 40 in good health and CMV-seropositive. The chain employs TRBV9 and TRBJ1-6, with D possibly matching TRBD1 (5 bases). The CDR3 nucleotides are TGTGCCAGCAGCGGGGGGGATTCACCCCTCCACTTT. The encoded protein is CASSGGDSPLHF.